The T cell receptor beta chain described here comes from a study of T cells in Graves' hyperthyroidism and ophthalmopathy. Note on this clonotype: As yet, its antigen is unknown.

Findings and limits, study-wide: Ophthalmopathy got predicted by the model a median around six months before its onset.

Researchers took RNA transcripts and amplified the TCR beta CDR3 regions from them. HTBI primers drove first-round RT-PCR of the TCR CDR3. TCRdb re-called the multiplex PCR reads with MiXCR, one entry per CDR3 protein. Among about 840,000 distinct CDR3 sequences, around 38% were seen once, and the ten largest hold approximately 8.7%. V lost 3 bases to trimming and J lost 4 bases, with 11 bases between them. This CDR3 contains 14 residues. Germline CDR1 SGDLS, CDR2 YYNGEE. Sequenced input: blood. The TCR was taken from a man aged 18 to 30 with Graves' hyperthyroidism. The rearrangement joins TRBV9 to TRBJ1-5; no reliable D call. In DNA, the CDR3 is TGTGCCAGCAGCGCCGGACGGAGAAATCAGCCCCAGCATTTT. This codes for CASSAGRRNQPQHF.